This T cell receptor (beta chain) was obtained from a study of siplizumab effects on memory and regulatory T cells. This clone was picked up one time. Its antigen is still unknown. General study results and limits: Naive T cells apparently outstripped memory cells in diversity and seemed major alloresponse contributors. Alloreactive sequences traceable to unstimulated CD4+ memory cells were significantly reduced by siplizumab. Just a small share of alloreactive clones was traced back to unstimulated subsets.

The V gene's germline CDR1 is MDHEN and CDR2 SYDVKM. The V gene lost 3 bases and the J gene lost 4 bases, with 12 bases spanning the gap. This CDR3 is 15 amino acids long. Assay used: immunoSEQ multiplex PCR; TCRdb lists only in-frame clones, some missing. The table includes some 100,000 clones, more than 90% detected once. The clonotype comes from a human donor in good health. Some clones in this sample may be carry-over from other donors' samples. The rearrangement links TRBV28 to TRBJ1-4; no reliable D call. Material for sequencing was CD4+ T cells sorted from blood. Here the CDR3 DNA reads TGTGCCAGCAGTTTGACTGGTTCTTATAATGAAAAACTGTTTTTT. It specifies CASSLTGSYNEKLFF.